Following are 2 T cell receptor beta chains from one sample sequenced in a study of blood T cell repertoires in COVID-19 (dated by TCRdb to about 2020). Library prep was done by the immunoSEQ multiplex PCR assay. The table comes from immuneACCESS by way of TCRdb, which keeps in-frame sequences with V and J called. Part of the clones is missing from these tables; in studies checked, under half for an unresolved V gene and the rest for unknown reasons. The sample has hundreds of thousands of clones on record, roughly 90% of them singletons. The ten largest account for approximately 12% of the sample. The sample consisted of peripheral blood. The receptor set was obtained from a woman aged 25 to 39 with COVID-19, enrolled during active disease.

This CDR3 is CASSSQGASGANVLTF. The CDR3 DNA is TGTGCCAGCAGTTCCCAGGGGGCTTCTGGGGCCAACGTCCTGACTTTC. This chain joins TRBV2 and TRBJ2-6; 8 bases match TRBD1. CDR3 size: 16 residues. CDR1 and CDR2 from the germline V gene are SNHLY and FYNNEI. The trim removed 5 bases at V and 1 base at J, leaving 4 bases unmatched.

The chain has TRBV4-1 and TRBJ2-1, with TRBD1 identical over 10 bases. The CDR3 loop spans 13 amino acids. The V gene's germline CDR1 is MGHRA and CDR2 YSYEKL. Trimming took 6 bases from V and 9 from J; bases not matched to a gene: 5. The CDR3 nucleotides are TGCGCCAGCAGGCAGACAGGGGGCGGTGAGCAGTTCTTC. It is translated as CASRQTGGGEQFF.